This T cell receptor (beta chain) is from a study of T cells in Graves' hyperthyroidism and ophthalmopathy (dated by TCRdb to the late 2010s). Notes on the research overall: Peripheral blood was sampled at the time of initial diagnosis, prior to any treatment. To identify distinguishing TCR V-J signatures, a discovery cohort of around 100 patients was used, comprising under 45 with Graves' ophthalmopathy and approximately 58 with stable Graves' hyperthyroidism. Whether ophthalmopathy could be predicted prospectively was tested in an independent validation cohort made up of about 18 hyperthyroidism patients plus 17 patients who later progressed to ophthalmopathy. The approximately 95 discovery patients were divided at random into training and test sets in a 7:3 ratio. The study also compared thyroid tissue and blood T-cell repertoires from five or six Graves' hyperthyroidism patients. Once sampling was done, hyperthyroidism patients were given methimazole at a starting dose of 30 mg daily, whereas ophthalmopathy patients were given high-dose intravenous methylprednisolone. The paper reports TCR Vbeta CDR3 sequencing of over 130 peripheral blood samples: approximately 43 ophthalmopathy, roughly 74 hyperthyroidism and around 17 progressor patients.

What the authors observed across the whole study: Most expanded thyroid clonotypes (frequency above 0.001) were also detected in blood, suggesting blood repertoires may reflect thyroid immune responses. In validation, progression to ophthalmopathy was predicted by the model with roughly 71% sensitivity and roughly 76% specificity, a median of around 6.5 months before onset. Ophthalmopathy was separated from stable hyperthyroidism by a 13 V-J signature model, with roughly 88% sensitivity and roughly 81% specificity obtained in cross-validation and 80%/75% obtained in testing. Sample size was not statistically predetermined, and investigators were not blinded to group allocation.

Ophthalmopathy patients had moderately to severely active disease, with a Clinical Activity Score of 3 or more, a NOSPECS grade of 4 or more, and a disease duration of less than 3 months. The study excluded patients with uncontrolled infections, other autoimmune diseases, pregnancy or lactation. Clinical symptoms, serum thyroxine and TRAb, thyroid ultrasound, and orbital computed tomography formed the basis for the diagnoses. PBMCs were isolated from approximately 10 ml of fresh peripheral blood by Ficoll-Paque density gradient centrifugation. Total RNA was extracted using Trizol reagent, and RNA quality was assessed on an Agilent 2100 Bioanalyzer. This clonotype was seen only a few times. The target of this receptor is not known. Base qualities were left out, and no much larger clone turns up one base away. The TCR beta CDR3 regions were amplified from the RNA transcripts. For the first round of RT-PCR on the TCR CDR3, the HTBI primer set was used together with the Qiagen OneStep RT-PCR kit. A second multiplex PCR round built the libraries, followed by size selection and purification. Libraries were sequenced paired-end with 100 bp reads on an Illumina HiSeq2000. The paper's data handling went like this. SOAPnuke was used to process the raw data, throwing out any read that contained adapters or uncalled bases, had a mean Phred below 15, or lacked an exact constant-primer or identifier match. High-quality paired reads were merged with COPE v1.2.5, and unique nucleotide sequences were defined as clonotypes. MiTCR v1.1 was used to align the clonotypes against IMGT TRBV, TRBD and TRBJ reference segments. Analysis was restricted to V-J combinations with a frequency above 0.0001, which covered approximately 99% of repertoires. A TCS score was defined as the ratio of F50 (clonal expansion) to E x V (chaos), with BLOSUM62-based TCRdist applied between CDR3 peptides within each V-J. Welch's t-statistics and random forest reduced approximately 520 V-J features to about 12, which were used in a naive Bayes classifier (R e1071). TCRdb trimmed public reads at Q25 via fastp, called clones via MiXCR and kept in-frame beta chains. Rows matching on CDR3 protein sequence are summarized as one entry with the most common DNA and genes. For this entry, the V and J calls and clone size follow TCRdb and not the study's own pipeline. This sample holds 490,000 or so distinct CDR3 sequences; roughly 21% were observed only once. Over 45% of the sample belongs to the ten largest clones.

From V the trimming removes 5 bases and from J it removes 3 bases, while the gene matches leave 10 bases of the junction unaccounted for. From a lookup of the germline V gene (reference sequence), CDR1 and CDR2 are SGHNT and YYREEE. Including the terminal cysteine and phenylalanine, the CDR3 comprises 17 residues. Only CDR3 DNA is held: 51 bases, read in frame from base 1. The chain was built from TRBV5-4 and TRBJ2-2; a stretch of 10 junction bases matches TRBD1. This TCR derives from a man aged 35 to 55 with Graves' ophthalmopathy. The sample consisted of blood. The CDR3 corresponds to CASRNYPGTGDTGELFF. The bases read TGTGCCAGCAGAAACTACCCCGGGACAGGGGACACCGGGGAGCTGTTTTTT.